The 30 T cell receptor beta chains reported below all come from one sample, sequenced in a study of T-cell memory formation after mild COVID-19. TCRdb reprocessed the 5' RACE reads with MiXCR, giving one entry per CDR3 protein. Here the sample spans 400,000 to 500,000 distinct CDR3 sequences, 15% to 25% being singletons. The sample was PBMCs or a T cell subset sorted from them (not recorded which). These receptors were obtained from an adult woman who had mild COVID-19 (a few samples of this study predate the infection). Cell type and time point are not known.

The rearrangement uses TRBV20-1 and TRBJ1-5; D gene ambiguous. Germline loops: CDR1 DFQATT, CDR2 SNEGSKA (reference sequence). The CDR3 has 12 residues. V shed 1 base and J shed 6 bases, with 7 bases lying between them. CDR3 bases: TGCAGTGCTAGAGTGGGGAGTCAGCCCCAGCATTTT. As protein: CSARVGSQPQHF.

In its sample, this clonotype was seen a few times. The genes are TRBV18 and TRBJ1-5; tentatively, D is TRBD1 (5 bases). CDR1 and CDR2 from the germline V gene are KGHSH and LQKENI. There are 13 residues in the CDR3. Trimming pared 6 bases from V and 6 bases from J, leaving 12 bases between. The CDR3 sequence: CASSWEGSQPQHF. The CDR3 nucleotides read TGTGCCAGCTCCTGGGAGGGGAGTCAGCCCCAGCATTTT.

In its sample, this clonotype was seen a few times. The rearrangement uses TRBV20-1 and TRBJ1-2, with TRBD1 matching over 10 bases. This CDR3 is built from 17 residues. V lost 3 bases to trimming and J lost 0 bases; unmatched junction nucleotides: 10. Germline V gene data show CDR1 as DFQATT and CDR2 as SNEGSKA (reference sequence). The chain's CDR3 is CSARMVDRGPANYGYTF. The CDR3 DNA follows: TGCAGTGCTAGGATGGTCGACAGGGGGCCAGCTAACTATGGCTACACCTTC.

This clonotype was seen more than once but under ten times. The chain couples TRBV5-1 to TRBJ2-5; D is unresolved. This CDR3 region has 12 residues. The V gene lost 5 bases and the J gene lost 3 bases, with 8 bases spanning the gap. Germline V gives CDR1 SGHRS, CDR2 YFSETQ. CDR3: CASRELEETQYF. In DNA, the CDR3 is TGCGCCAGCAGAGAACTTGAAGAGACCCAGTACTTC.

Worth noting for this clonotype: The junction departs from germline at one end; a sequencing error may be responsible. The V gene is TRBV5-1, the J gene TRBJ1-1, with 7 bases lining up with TRBD1. CDR1 and CDR2 (germline): SGHRS, YFSETQ. CDR3 size: 11 residues. CDR3 DNA: TGCGACAGCAGCCTGGGACAGGAAGCTTTCTTT. It encodes CDSSLGQEAFF.

This sequence joins TRBV12-3 or TRBV12-4 and TRBJ2-7; either TRBD1 or TRBD2 may supply D (5 bases each). This CDR3 has 15 amino acids. V gave up 8 bases and J gave up 3 bases, with 20 bases separating them. The CDR3 loop is CASGGTGSNIYEQYF. The CDR3 DNA is TGTGCCAGCGGGGGAACAGGTTCTAATATCTACGAGCAGTACTTC.

The V gene is TRBV12-3 or TRBV12-4, the J gene TRBJ2-7, with D perhaps matching TRBD1 (6 bases). The CDR3 sequence is 16 residues long. The V end lost 6 bases, the J end lost 0 bases, and 18 bases lay between the germline ends. Here the CDR3 reads CASRRNQGPGSYEQYF. In DNA form, the CDR3 reads TGTGCCAGCAGGCGTAACCAGGGGCCCGGCTCCTACGAGCAGTACTTC.

This clonotype was counted only a few times. The chain couples TRBV11-2 to TRBJ1-1, with 8 bases identical to TRBD1. Losses at the gene ends were 0 bases for V and 4 bases for J; bases not matched to a gene: 7. The CDR3 is 16 residues long. Germline V gene lookup returns CDR1 SGHAT and CDR2 FQNNGV. The CDR3 nucleotides read TGTGCCAGCAGCTTAGATGGGACAGGTGGAGTCACTGAAGCTTTCTTT. Amino acid sequence: CASSLDGTGGVTEAFF.

The J gene is TRBJ2-2, the V gene TRBV7-2, with 10 bases that match TRBD2. J gave up 7 bases and V 1 base, and 9 bases lay outside the gene matches. This CDR3 has 17 amino acids. Germline CDR1 reads SGHTA; CDR2 reads FQGNSA. The CDR3 nucleotides are TGTGCCAGCAGCTTAGTTGCAGCGGGAGGGCCCGGCGGGGAGCTGTTTTTT. Its translation is CASSLVAAGGPGGELFF.

The chain links TRBV7-3 to TRBJ2-1, with 8 nucleotides matching TRBD2. The CDR3 length is 15 residues. After removal of 1 base from V and 6 bases from J, the junction contained 5 bases not matched to a gene. Germline V gives CDR1 SGHTA, CDR2 FQGTGA. CDR3 region: CASSLIAGFRNEQFF. The CDR3 DNA reads as TGTGCCAGCAGCTTAATAGCGGGGTTCCGCAATGAGCAGTTCTTC.

This clonotype showed up just a few times. The DNA of the CDR3 is TGCGCCAGCACCAGTGGGGTCGTGCAGTACTTC. This sequence encodes CASTSGVVQYF. This sequence joins TRBV5-1 and TRBJ2-7; D unclear. Germline-derived CDR1 and CDR2 are SGHRS and YFSETQ. The CDR3 consists of 11 residues. Trimming cost V 6 bases and J 9 bases, with 13 bases left between them.

This clonotype was picked up a small number of times. The chain links TRBV20-1 to TRBJ2-7, with TRBD2 matching over 11 bases. CDR1 and CDR2 from the germline V gene are DFQATT and SNEGSKA (reference sequence). CDR3 length: 15 residues. J lost 2 bases, V lost 6 bases, and 9 bases had no gene match. The CDR3 spells CSAKTGTSGPYEQYF. CDR3 nucleotides: TGCAGTGCAAAAACCGGGACTAGCGGTCCCTACGAGCAGTACTTC.

This clonotype was detected many times. The chain combines TRBV20-1 with TRBJ2-7, with D unclear. The V and J ends lost 4 bases and 5 bases respectively, with 12 bases between them. The CDR3 is made up of 12 amino acids. The germline CDR1 and CDR2 sequences are DFQATT and SNEGSKA (reference sequence). The CDR3 bases are TGCAGTGCTACTGTCTCCCTCCACGAGCAGTACTTC. This codes for CSATVSLHEQYF.

This clonotype was seen only a few times. The chain carries TRBV2 and TRBJ2-1; D is undetermined. The germline V and J ends were trimmed by 9 bases and 5 bases, with 14 bases remaining between them. CDR1 is SNHLY, CDR2 FYNNEI, per germline. This CDR3 has 13 residues. The CDR3 nucleotides are TGTGCCAGTTATCGAGAACGAAACAATGAGCAGTTCTTC. Translating gives CASYRERNNEQFF.

This clonotype came up many times. CDR3 DNA sequence: TGCGCCAGCAGCTTCGGGACAGGGGAGCAGCCCCAGCATTTT. It specifies CASSFGTGEQPQHF. V is TRBV5-1 and J is TRBJ1-5; 10 positions agree with TRBD1. Germline CDR1 SGHRS, CDR2 YFSETQ. The J segment lost 7 bases and the V segment lost 2 bases, leaving 3 bases of the junction unmatched. The CDR3 is made up of 14 amino acids.

This clonotype has at least ten counts. The chain combines TRBV12-3 or TRBV12-4 with TRBJ2-1, with D tentatively TRBD2 (6 bases). The V gene lost 7 bases and the J gene lost 0 bases, with 10 bases spanning the gap. The CDR3 has 14 amino acids. The CDR3 nucleotides read TGTGCCAGCACTGCGGGGAGCTCCTACAATGAGCAGTTCTTC. It codes for CASTAGSSYNEQFF.

This clonotype was seen at least ten times. At one boundary the junction diverges from the germline segment, which might be a read error. The chain uses TRBV7-6 and TRBJ2-7, with D unclear. From germline, CDR1 is SGHVS and CDR2 FNYEAQ. The CDR3 is 13 residues long. The CDR3 region has the DNA TGTGCCAGCAGCTCGATGCCGGACGCCCTCTTGGACTTC. It is translated as CASSSMPDALLDF.

This clonotype was picked up many times. The chain carries TRBV20-1 and TRBJ2-6, with 14 bases aligning to TRBD2. The germline V gene encodes CDR1 DFQATT and CDR2 SNEGSKA (reference sequence). V lost 5 bases, J lost 0 bases, and 9 bases stayed unmatched. CDR3 length equals 19 residues. For the CDR3, the DNA is TGCAGTGCTGGGGGGACTAGCGGGGGACTCAGCTCTGGGGCCAACGTCCTGACTTTC. Translating gives CSAGGTSGGLSSGANVLTF.

This clonotype was recorded only once. The V and J genes are TRBV29-1 and TRBJ2-7, with D possibly matching TRBD1 (5 bases). Germline CDR1 SQVTM, CDR2 ANQGSEA. Trimming shortened V by 0 bases and J by 2 bases, and 20 bases separated the two germline ends. CDR3 length equals 17 residues. The CDR3 nucleotides are TGCAGCGTTGAAGATCCCCGCAGGGCGAACGTCCCCTACGAGCAGTACTTC. As protein: CSVEDPRRANVPYEQYF.

CDR3 DNA sequence: TGTGCCATCAGTGAGCCTTTTGGACAGGTTCAGGCCGGAGCTTTCTTT. Protein sequence: CAISEPFGQVQAGAFF. This chain uses TRBV10-3 with TRBJ1-1; 7 bases are shared with TRBD1. The germline V gene has CDR1 ENHRY and CDR2 SYGVKD. V was pared by 2 bases and J by 10 bases, with 16 bases of the junction left unmatched. This CDR3 comprises 16 residues.

V gene TRBV7-9 combines with J gene TRBJ2-3; TRBD2 aligns across 7 bases. The J segment lost 6 bases and the V segment lost 3 bases, leaving 12 bases of the junction unmatched. The CDR3 is 16 residues long. The germline CDR1 and CDR2 sequences are SEHNR and FQNEAQ (reference sequence). CDR3 DNA sequence: TGTGCCAGCAGCTTGGGCTTTGGGACTACCCACGATACGCAGTATTTT. Translated: CASSLGFGTTHDTQYF.

At least ten counts were recorded for this clonotype. The chain couples TRBV6-2 or TRBV6-3 to TRBJ1-1; D call uncertain. CDR1 MNHEY and CDR2 SVGEGT come from the germline V gene. Deletions cut 4 bases from V and 1 base from J, with 7 bases between. The CDR3 runs 13 residues. CDR3 DNA sequence: TGTGCCAGCAGTTGGGCAGAGAACACTGAAGCTTTCTTT. Protein: CASSWAENTEAFF.

The chain recombines TRBV6-5 with TRBJ2-7, with D maybe TRBD1 (5 bases). Germline V gene lookup returns CDR1 MNHEY and CDR2 SVGAGI. CDR3 length: 16 residues. The V end was cut by 0 bases, the J end by 3 bases, with 15 bases between. Written as DNA, the CDR3 is TGTGCCAGCAGTTACTCGTCGGTATGGGGCAACTACGAGCAGTACTTC. It yields the protein CASSYSSVWGNYEQYF.

This chain joins TRBV12-3 or TRBV12-4 and TRBJ2-5; TRBD1 aligns across 8 bases. The V segment lost 5 bases and the J segment 5 bases; nucleotides outside the gene matches: 13. This CDR3 comprises 16 residues. CDR3 region: CASSHLGQGAGETQYF. The CDR3 DNA reads as TGTGCCAGCAGTCACTTGGGGCAGGGGGCGGGGGAGACCCAGTACTTC.

The rearrangement uses TRBV5-4 and TRBJ2-7; TRBD1 might be the D (5 bases). The CDR3 loop spans 12 amino acids. V was clipped by 4 bases and J by 5 bases, with 10 bases between them. Germline V gene sequence: CDR1 SGHNT, CDR2 YYREEE (reference sequence). The CDR3 sequence: CASSPRANEQYF. The CDR3 bases are TGTGCCAGCAGCCCCAGGGCCAACGAGCAGTACTTC.

The chain is built from TRBV2 and TRBJ2-2; 11 bases agree with TRBD2. Germline CDR1 is SNHLY and CDR2 is FYNNEI. V lost 4 bases, J lost 0 bases, and 4 bases stayed unmatched. This CDR3 is built from 17 residues. CDR3 sequence reads: CASSGPSGGSNTGELFF. The CDR3 DNA reads TGTGCCAGCAGTGGGCCTAGCGGGGGGTCGAACACCGGGGAGCTGTTTTTT.

The chain recombines TRBV24-1 with TRBJ1-2; the D gene is possibly TRBD1 (5 bases). There are 13 residues in the CDR3. Germline V CDR1 and CDR2: KGHDR, SFDVKD. Deletions cut 3 bases from V and 4 bases from J, with 8 bases between. In DNA, the CDR3 is TGTGCCACCAGTGATCATCAGGGCTATGGCTACACCTTC. It encodes CATSDHQGYGYTF.

This chain joins TRBV7-9 and TRBJ2-7; no definite D call. CDR1 SEHNR and CDR2 FQNEAQ come from the germline V gene (reference sequence). The CDR3 is made up of 14 amino acids. V was clipped by 4 bases and J by 2 bases, with 12 bases between them. CDR3: CASSSSTTTYEQYF. Written as DNA, the CDR3 is TGTGCCAGCAGCTCGAGTACGACGACCTACGAGCAGTACTTC.

This clonotype has ten or more counts. The V gene is TRBV5-1, the J gene TRBJ2-5; TRBD2 is a possible D gene (6 bases). The V gene lost 0 bases and the J gene lost 4 bases, with 7 bases spanning the gap. CDR3 size: 13 residues. CDR1 is SGHRS and CDR2 is YFSETQ in the germline V gene. Written as DNA, the CDR3 is TGCGCCAGCAGCTTGGTCGGGGGAGAGACCCAGTACTTC. It yields the protein CASSLVGGETQYF.

The chain uses TRBV6-5 and TRBJ2-1, with 8 bases matching TRBD2. The J segment lost 3 bases and the V segment lost 5 bases, leaving 6 bases of the junction unmatched. CDR3 length: 15 amino acids. CDR1 MNHEY and CDR2 SVGAGI come from the germline V gene. In DNA, the CDR3 is TGTGCCAGCAGTCCCAAGCGGGGGAGCTACAATGAGCAGTTCTTC. This encodes CASSPKRGSYNEQFF.